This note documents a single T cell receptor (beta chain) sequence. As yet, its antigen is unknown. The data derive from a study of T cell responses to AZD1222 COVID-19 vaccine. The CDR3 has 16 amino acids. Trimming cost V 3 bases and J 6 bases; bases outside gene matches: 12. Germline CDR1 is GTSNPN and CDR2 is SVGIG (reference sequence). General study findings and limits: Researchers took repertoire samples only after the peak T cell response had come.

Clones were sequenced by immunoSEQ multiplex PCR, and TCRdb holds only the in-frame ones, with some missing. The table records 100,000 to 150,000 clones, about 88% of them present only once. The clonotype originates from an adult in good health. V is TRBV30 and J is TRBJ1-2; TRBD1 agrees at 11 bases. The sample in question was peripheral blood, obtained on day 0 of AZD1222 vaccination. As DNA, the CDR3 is TGTGCCTGGAGACCAAAGGACAGGGGGCAGAATCATGGCTACACCTTC. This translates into CAWRPKDRGQNHGYTF.